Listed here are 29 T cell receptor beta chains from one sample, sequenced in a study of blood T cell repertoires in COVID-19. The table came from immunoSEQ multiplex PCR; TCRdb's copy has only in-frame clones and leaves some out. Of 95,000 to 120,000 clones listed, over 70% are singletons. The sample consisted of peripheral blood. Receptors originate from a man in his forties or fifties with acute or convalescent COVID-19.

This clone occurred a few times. DNA for the CDR3: TGCGCCAGCAGCCAAATTGGGGGCAGCACCGGGGAGCTGTTTTTT. Translating gives CASSQIGGSTGELFF. This chain uses TRBV4-1 with TRBJ2-2, with TRBD1 as a possible D gene (6 bases). V gave up 2 bases and J gave up 4 bases, with 11 bases separating them. This CDR3 region has 15 residues. Germline V gene lookup returns CDR1 MGHRA and CDR2 YSYEKL.

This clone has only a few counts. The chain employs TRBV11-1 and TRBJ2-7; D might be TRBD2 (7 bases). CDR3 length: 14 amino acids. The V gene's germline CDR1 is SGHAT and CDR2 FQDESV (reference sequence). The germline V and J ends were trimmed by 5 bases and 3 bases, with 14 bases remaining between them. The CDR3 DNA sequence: TGTGCCAGCAGCCTCGAAGGGGGGGGCTACGAGCAGTACTTC. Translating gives CASSLEGGGYEQYF.

CDR3 coding DNA: TGTGCCAGTAGTTACGGGGGGGTCGGTGGCACTGAAGCTTTCTTT. Encoded protein: CASSYGGVGGTEAFF. The genes are TRBV19 and TRBJ1-1; a weak D match, TRBD1 (5 bases). CDR1 is LNHDA, CDR2 SQIVND, per germline (reference sequence). The CDR3 loop spans 15 amino acids. V lost 5 bases and J lost 4, with 17 bases in between.

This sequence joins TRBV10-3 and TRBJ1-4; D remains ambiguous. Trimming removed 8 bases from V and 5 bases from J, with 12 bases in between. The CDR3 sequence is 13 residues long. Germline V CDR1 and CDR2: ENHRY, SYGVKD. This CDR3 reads CAISGSLNEKLFF. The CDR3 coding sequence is TGTGCCATCTCAGGTTCTCTCAATGAAAAACTGTTTTTT.

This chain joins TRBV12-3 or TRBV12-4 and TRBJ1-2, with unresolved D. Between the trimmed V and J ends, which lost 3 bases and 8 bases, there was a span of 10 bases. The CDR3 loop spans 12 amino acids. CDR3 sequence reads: CASSFSNRGYTF. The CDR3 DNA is TGTGCCAGCAGTTTCTCGAATAGAGGCTACACCTTC.

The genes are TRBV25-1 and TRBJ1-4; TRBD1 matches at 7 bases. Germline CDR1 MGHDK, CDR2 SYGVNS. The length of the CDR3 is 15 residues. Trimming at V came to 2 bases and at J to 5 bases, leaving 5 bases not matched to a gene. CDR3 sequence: CASSEKGAGNEKLFF. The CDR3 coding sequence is TGTGCCAGCAGTGAAAAGGGGGCAGGGAATGAAAAACTGTTTTTT.

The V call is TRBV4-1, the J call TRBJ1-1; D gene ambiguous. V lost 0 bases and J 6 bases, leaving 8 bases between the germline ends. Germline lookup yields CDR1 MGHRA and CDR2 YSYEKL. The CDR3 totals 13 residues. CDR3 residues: CASSQEWRPEAFF. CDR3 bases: TGCGCCAGCAGCCAAGAGTGGAGGCCTGAAGCTTTCTTT.

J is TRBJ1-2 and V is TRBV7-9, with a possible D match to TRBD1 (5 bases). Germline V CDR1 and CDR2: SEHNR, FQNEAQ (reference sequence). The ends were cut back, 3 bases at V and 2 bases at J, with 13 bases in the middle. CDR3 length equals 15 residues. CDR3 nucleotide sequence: TGTGCCAGCAGCTTGGAGTTAGGGGCCAACTATGGCTACACCTTC. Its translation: CASSLELGANYGYTF.

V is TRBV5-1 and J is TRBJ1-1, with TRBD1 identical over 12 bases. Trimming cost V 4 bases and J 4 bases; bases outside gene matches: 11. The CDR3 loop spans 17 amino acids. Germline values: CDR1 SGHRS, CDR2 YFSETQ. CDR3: CASSPNRDRGPGTEAFF. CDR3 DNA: TGCGCCAGCAGCCCAAACCGGGACAGGGGGCCGGGCACTGAAGCTTTCTTT.

The CDR3 protein is CATSGSGTGVGDSNQPQHF. CDR3 sequence (DNA): TGTGCCACCAGTGGTTCCGGGACAGGGGTAGGAGATAGCAATCAGCCCCAGCATTTT. The rearrangement links TRBV24-1 to TRBJ1-5, with 10 bases identical to TRBD1. From germline, CDR1 is KGHDR and CDR2 SFDVKD. The CDR3 runs 19 residues. The ends lost 5 bases at V and 0 bases at J; junction bases unmatched: 12.

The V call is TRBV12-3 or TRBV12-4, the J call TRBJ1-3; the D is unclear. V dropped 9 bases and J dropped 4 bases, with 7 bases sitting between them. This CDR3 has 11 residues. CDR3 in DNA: TGTGCCAGTCGGGTAGGAAACACCATATATTTT. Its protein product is CASRVGNTIYF.

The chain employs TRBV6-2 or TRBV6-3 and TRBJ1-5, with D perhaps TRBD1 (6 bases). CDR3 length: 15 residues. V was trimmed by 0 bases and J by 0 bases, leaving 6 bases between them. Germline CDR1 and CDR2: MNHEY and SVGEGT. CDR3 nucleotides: TGTGCCAGCAGTTACTCGACAGGTAGCAATCAGCCCCAGCATTTT. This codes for CASSYSTGSNQPQHF.

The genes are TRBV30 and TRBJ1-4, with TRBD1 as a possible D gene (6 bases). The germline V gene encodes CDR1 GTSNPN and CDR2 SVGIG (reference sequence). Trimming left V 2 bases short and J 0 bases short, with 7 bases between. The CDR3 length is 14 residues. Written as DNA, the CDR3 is TGTGCCTGGAGTCGACAGGCAACTAATGAAAAACTGTTTTTT. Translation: CAWSRQATNEKLFF.

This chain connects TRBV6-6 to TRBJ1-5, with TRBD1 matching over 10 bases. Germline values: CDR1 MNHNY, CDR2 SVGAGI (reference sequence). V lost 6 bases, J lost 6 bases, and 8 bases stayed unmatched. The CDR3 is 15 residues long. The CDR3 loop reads CASRGDRGRGQPQHF. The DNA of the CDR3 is TGTGCCAGCAGGGGGGACAGGGGAAGGGGTCAGCCCCAGCATTTT.

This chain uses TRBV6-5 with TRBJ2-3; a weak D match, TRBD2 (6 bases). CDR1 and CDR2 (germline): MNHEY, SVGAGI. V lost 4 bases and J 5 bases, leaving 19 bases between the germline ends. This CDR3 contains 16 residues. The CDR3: CASSSPPGGAEDTQYF. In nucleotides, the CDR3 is TGTGCCAGCAGTTCCCCCCCAGGCGGGGCCGAAGATACGCAGTATTTT.

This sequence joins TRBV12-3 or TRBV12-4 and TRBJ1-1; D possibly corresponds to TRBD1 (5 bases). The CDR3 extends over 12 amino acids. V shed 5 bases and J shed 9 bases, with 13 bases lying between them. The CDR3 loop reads CASSPRTRKAFF. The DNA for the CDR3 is TGTGCCAGCAGTCCCCGGACAAGAAAAGCTTTCTTT.

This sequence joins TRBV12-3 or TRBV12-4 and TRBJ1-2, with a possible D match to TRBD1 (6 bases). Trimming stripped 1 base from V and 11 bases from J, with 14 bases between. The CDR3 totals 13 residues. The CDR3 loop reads CASSLGGGVGYTF. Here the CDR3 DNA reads TGTGCCAGCAGTTTAGGAGGGGGAGTGGGGTACACCTTC.

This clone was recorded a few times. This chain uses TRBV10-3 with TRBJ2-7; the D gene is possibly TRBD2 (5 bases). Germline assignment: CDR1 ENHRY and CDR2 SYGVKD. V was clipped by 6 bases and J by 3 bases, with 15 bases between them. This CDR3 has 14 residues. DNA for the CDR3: TGTGCCATCAGAGCGGCAGGTAGTTACTACGAGCAGTACTTC. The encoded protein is CAIRAAGSYYEQYF.

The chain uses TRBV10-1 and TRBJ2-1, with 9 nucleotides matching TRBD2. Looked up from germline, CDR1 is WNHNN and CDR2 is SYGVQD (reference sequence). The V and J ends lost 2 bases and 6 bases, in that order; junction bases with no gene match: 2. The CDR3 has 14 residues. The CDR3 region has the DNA TGCGCCAGCAGTGAGACTAGCGGGCTCAATGAGCAGTTCTTC. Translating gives CASSETSGLNEQFF.

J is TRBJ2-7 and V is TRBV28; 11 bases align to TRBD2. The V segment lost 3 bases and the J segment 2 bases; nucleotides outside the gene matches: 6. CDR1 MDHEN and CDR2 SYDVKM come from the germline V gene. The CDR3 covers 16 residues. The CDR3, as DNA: TGTGCCAGCAGTTTTTATACTAGCGGGGGAGCCTACGAGCAGTACTTC. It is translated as CASSFYTSGGAYEQYF.

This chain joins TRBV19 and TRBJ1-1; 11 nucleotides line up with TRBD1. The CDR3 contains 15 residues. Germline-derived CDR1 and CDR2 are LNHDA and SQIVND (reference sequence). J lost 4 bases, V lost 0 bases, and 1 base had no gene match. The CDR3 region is CASSIEGQGGTEAFF. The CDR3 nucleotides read TGTGCCAGTAGTATAGAGGGACAGGGGGGCACTGAAGCTTTCTTT.

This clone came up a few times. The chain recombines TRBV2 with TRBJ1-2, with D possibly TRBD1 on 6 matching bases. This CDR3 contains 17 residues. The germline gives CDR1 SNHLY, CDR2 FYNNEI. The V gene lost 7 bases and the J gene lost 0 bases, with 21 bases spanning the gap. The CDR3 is CASTLGGLQRANYGYTF. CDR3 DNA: TGTGCCAGCACCTTAGGGGGACTACAGAGAGCTAACTATGGCTACACCTTC.

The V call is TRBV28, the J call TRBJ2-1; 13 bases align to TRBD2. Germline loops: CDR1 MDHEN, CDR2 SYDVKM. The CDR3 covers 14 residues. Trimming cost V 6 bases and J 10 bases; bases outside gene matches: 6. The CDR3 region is CASSPLAGGGEQFF. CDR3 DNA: TGTGCCAGCAGCCCACTAGCGGGGGGGGGCGAGCAGTTCTTC.

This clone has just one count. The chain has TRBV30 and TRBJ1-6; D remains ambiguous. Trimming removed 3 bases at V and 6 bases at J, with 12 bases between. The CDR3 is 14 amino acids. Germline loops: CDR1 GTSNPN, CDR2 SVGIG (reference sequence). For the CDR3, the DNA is TGTGCCTGGAGGATTCAGGAGGGTAATTCACCCCTCCACTTT. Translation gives CAWRIQEGNSPLHF.

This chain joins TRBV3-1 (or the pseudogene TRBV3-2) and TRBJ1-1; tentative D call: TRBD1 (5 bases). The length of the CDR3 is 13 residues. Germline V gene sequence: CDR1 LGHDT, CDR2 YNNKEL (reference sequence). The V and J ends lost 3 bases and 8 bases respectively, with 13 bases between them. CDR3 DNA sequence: TGTGCCAGCAGCCACCTCGGGGGACGGGAAGCTTTCTTT. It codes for CASSHLGGREAFF.

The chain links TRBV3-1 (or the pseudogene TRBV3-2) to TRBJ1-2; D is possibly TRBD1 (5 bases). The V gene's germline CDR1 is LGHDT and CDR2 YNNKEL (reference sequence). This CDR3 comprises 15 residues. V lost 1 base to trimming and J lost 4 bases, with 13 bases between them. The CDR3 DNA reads TGTGCCAGCAGCCAAGGGGGGGAAACTCCCTATGGCTACACCTTC. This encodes CASSQGGETPYGYTF.

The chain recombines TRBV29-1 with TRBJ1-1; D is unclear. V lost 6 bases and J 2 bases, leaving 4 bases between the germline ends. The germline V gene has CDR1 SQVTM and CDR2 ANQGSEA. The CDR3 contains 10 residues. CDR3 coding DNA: TGCAGCGTCAAAAACACTGAAGCTTTCTTT. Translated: CSVKNTEAFF. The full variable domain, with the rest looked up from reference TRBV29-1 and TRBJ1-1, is SAVISQKPSRDICQRGTSLTIQCQVDSQVTMMFWYRQQPGQSLTLIATANQGSEATYESGFVIDKFPISRPNLTFSTLTVSNMSPEDSSIYLCSVKNTEAFFGQGTRLTVV.

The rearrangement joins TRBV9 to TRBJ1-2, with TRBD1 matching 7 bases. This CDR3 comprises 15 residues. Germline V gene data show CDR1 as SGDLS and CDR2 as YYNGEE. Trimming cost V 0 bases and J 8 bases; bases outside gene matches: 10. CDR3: CASSVGRGVQGGYTF. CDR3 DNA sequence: TGTGCCAGCAGCGTAGGTCGTGGGGTACAGGGGGGCTACACCTTC.

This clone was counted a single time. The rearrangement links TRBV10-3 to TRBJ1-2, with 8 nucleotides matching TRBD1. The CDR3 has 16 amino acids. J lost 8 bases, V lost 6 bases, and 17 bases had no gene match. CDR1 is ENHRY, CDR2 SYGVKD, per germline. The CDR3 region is CAISPGTGRTMSGYTF. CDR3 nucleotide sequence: TGTGCCATCAGCCCCGGGACAGGTAGAACTATGTCGGGCTACACCTTC.